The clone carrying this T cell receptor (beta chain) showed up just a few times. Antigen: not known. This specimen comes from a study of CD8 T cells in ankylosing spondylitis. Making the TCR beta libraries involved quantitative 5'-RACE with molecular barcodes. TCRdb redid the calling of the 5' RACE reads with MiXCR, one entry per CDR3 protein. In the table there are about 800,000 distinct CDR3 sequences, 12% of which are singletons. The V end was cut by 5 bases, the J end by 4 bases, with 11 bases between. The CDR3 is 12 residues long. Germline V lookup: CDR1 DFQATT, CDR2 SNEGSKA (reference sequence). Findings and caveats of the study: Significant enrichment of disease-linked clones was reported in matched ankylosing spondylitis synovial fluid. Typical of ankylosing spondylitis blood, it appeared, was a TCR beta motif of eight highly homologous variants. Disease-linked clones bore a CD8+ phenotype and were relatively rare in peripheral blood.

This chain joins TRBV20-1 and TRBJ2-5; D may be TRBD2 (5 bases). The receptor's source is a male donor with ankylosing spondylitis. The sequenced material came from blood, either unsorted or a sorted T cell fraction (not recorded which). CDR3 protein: CSAPQLGETQYF. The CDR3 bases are TGCAGTGCTCCCCAACTAGGAGAGACCCAGTACTTC.